The source of this T cell receptor (beta chain) is a study of siplizumab effects on memory and regulatory T cells. Study-level findings and limits: About 80-96% of proliferating CD4+ or CD8+ clones had no assignable naive or memory phenotype. Siplizumab cultures yielded proliferating Tregs whose suppressive function was not confirmed. Among sequences traceable to unstimulated CD4+ memory cells, alloreactive ones were significantly reduced by siplizumab.

Per sample, 75,000 to 100,000 TCR templates underwent assay. Data came from immunoSEQ multiplex PCR; TCRdb stores just in-frame clones and leaves some out. Among 95,000 to 100,000 clones, roughly 91% were seen once, and the ten largest hold more than 10%. This clone was picked up one time. Antigen specificity is unknown. Germline assignment: CDR1 LNHDA and CDR2 SQIVND (reference sequence). After removal of 6 bases from V and 6 bases from J, the junction contained 10 bases not matched to a gene. This CDR3 comprises 15 residues. The TCR comes from a human donor in good health. The source material was non-Treg CD4+ T cells sorted from blood. The V gene is TRBV19, the J gene TRBJ2-2; 7 bases are shared with TRBD2. The CDR3 region is CASSRTSIGAGELFF. The DNA of the CDR3 is TGTGCCAGTAGCCGGACTAGTATAGGGGCCGGGGAGCTGTTTTTT. Complete variable domain (other parts from reference TRBV19 and TRBJ2-2): DGGITQSPKYLFRKEGQNVTLSCEQNLNHDAMYWYRQDPGQGLRLIYYSQIVNDFQKGDIAEGYSVSREKKESFPLTVTSAQKNPTAFYLCASSRTSIGAGELFFGEGSRLTVL.